The 3 T cell receptor beta chains listed next were all sequenced from one sample in a study of blood T cell repertoires in COVID-19. Here immunoSEQ multiplex PCR was the method, and the copy in TCRdb shows in-frame clones only, minus some. Of around 50,000 clones detected, around 90% appear once; the ten largest clones hold over 7.5%. Sequenced input: peripheral blood. The receptors stem from a man aged 50-60 years with active COVID-19.

Here the CDR3 reads CASSQTSGVYNEQFF. CDR3 sequence (DNA): TGTGCCAGCAGCCAAACTAGCGGGGTATACAATGAGCAGTTCTTC. The chain employs TRBV7-9 and TRBJ2-1; the match to TRBD2 covers 10 bases. V gave up 5 bases and J gave up 4 bases; unmatched junction bases: 5. The length of the CDR3 is 15 residues. Germline V gene data show CDR1 as SEHNR and CDR2 as FQNEAQ (reference sequence).

The chain uses TRBV19 and TRBJ2-1; 8 positions match TRBD2. The CDR3 runs 15 residues. Trimming cost V 4 bases and J 4 bases; bases outside gene matches: 6. The germline CDR1 and CDR2 sequences are LNHDA and SQIVND (reference sequence). Written as DNA, the CDR3 is TGTGCCAGTAGTACGCAAGCGGGAGCTTACAATGAGCAGTTCTTC. This codes for CASSTQAGAYNEQFF.

CDR3 coding DNA: TGTGCCAGCAGTTTGAGACAGGTGGCACCCGAGCAGTACTTC. Its translation: CASSLRQVAPEQYF. The chain links TRBV27 to TRBJ2-7, with TRBD1 as a possible D gene (6 bases). Trimming took 3 bases from V and 6 from J, leaving 15 bases between them. The germline V gene has CDR1 MNHEY and CDR2 SMNVEV (reference sequence). The CDR3 spans 14 residues.